A selection of T cell receptor beta chains follows, all from one sample in a study of a mutant IDH1 vaccine in newly diagnosed glioma. Method: immunoSEQ multiplex PCR; TCRdb's copy keeps in-frame clones and lacks some. The table records tens of thousands of clones, 80% to 90% of them present only once. Material: peripheral blood mononuclear cells (PBMCs), obtained from a glioma patient treated with radiotherapy, temozolomide or both. These receptors were taken from a woman aged 18-29 years with glioma. Some clones in this sample may be carry-over from other donors' samples. Each CDR3 is given with its conserved first and last residue. The D gene is left open where the match is weak. Size is omitted from some rows. Given values are once, few, many or a class for expanded clones.

size: -; J: TRBJ2-1; D: -; V: TRBV7-8; DNA: TGTGCCAGCAGCTTAGCGCCCGGTGTCAATGAGCAGTTCTTC; CDR3: CASSLAPGVNEQFF
size: -; J: TRBJ2-5; D: -; V: TRBV15; DNA: TGTGCCACCAGCACCTACGTGGGGGGTCGGCGAGAGACCCAGTACTTC; CDR3: CATSTYVGGRRETQYF
size: -; J: TRBJ1-2; D: -; V: TRBV19; DNA: TGTGCCAGTAGTTGGGGGGAAGCGCTTAATGGCTACACCTTC; CDR3: CASSWGEALNGYTF
size: few; J: TRBJ1-4; D: TRBD1; V: TRBV7-2; DNA: TGTGCCAGCAGCCCCCCGGGACAGGCAAATGAAAAACTGTTTTTT; CDR3: CASSPPGQANEKLFF
size: -; J: TRBJ1-6; D: TRBD1; V: TRBV7-2; DNA: TGTGCCAGCAGCTCGAGACAGGGCGGAGGTTCACCCCTCCACTTT; CDR3: CASSSRQGGGSPLHF
size: -; J: TRBJ2-1; D: -; V: TRBV4-2; DNA: TGTGCCAGCAGCCAAGATCCCGGGGTGTCGGTAGAGCAGTTCTTC; CDR3: CASSQDPGVSVEQFF
size: -; J: TRBJ2-1; D: TRBD2; V: TRBV4-2; DNA: TGTGCCAGCAGCTCCCGCCGACTAGCGGCCTCCTACAATGAGCAGTTCTTC; CDR3: CASSSRRLAASYNEQFF
size: -; J: TRBJ2-7; D: -; V: TRBV6-5; DNA: TGTGCCAGCAGTCGGGGGGCCGACGAGCAGTACTTC; CDR3: CASSRGADEQYF
size: -; J: TRBJ1-1; D: -; V: TRBV5-1; DNA: TGCGCCAGCAGCTTGGCCGGACCGAACACTGAAGCTTTCTTT; CDR3: CASSLAGPNTEAFF
size: -; J: TRBJ2-7; D: -; V: TRBV5-1; DNA: TGCGCCAGCAGCACTCCCACTCTTCGGGGGGCCAATCCGTACGAGCAGTACTTC; CDR3: CASSTPTLRGANPYEQYF
size: few; J: TRBJ1-2; D: -; V: TRBV5-1; DNA: TGCGCCAGCAGCTTAAATGGTGGCTACACCTTC; CDR3: CASSLNGGYTF
size: large; J: TRBJ1-2; D: TRBD1; V: TRBV15; DNA: TGTGCCACCGTCGGGGACAGGGGTCTCTCTAACTATGGCTACACCTTC; CDR3: CATVGDRGLSNYGYTF
size: -; J: TRBJ1-3; D: -; V: TRBV6-5; DNA: TGTGCCAGCTCACTTCGAGGGGGACCCATATATTTT; CDR3: CASSLRGGPIYF
size: few; J: TRBJ1-1; D: TRBD1; V: TRBV29-1; DNA: TGCAGCCCCGGGACAGGGCGTGAAGCTTTCTTT; CDR3: CSPGTGREAFF
size: -; J: TRBJ2-3; D: -; V: TRBV6-5; DNA: TGTGCCAGCAGTTACACCGGGGGAATCAGCACAGATACGCAGTATTTT; CDR3: CASSYTGGISTDTQYF
size: -; J: TRBJ2-2; D: -; V: TRBV10-2; DNA: TGCGCCATACGGGGAGTAGGGGGAGGAAGCACCGGGGAGCTGTTTTTT; CDR3: CAIRGVGGGSTGELFF
size: -; J: TRBJ2-7; D: TRBD1; V: TRBV4-2; DNA: TGTGCCAGCAGCCAAGAACGGACAGGGCGTCTCCACGAGCAGTACTTC; CDR3: CASSQERTGRLHEQYF
size: -; J: TRBJ2-5; D: TRBD2; V: TRBV15; DNA: TGTGCCACCAGCATAGGGGCGGGAGGGCCGGGACAAGAGACCCAGTACTTC; CDR3: CATSIGAGGPGQETQYF
size: once; J: TRBJ1-1; D: -; V: TRBV5-6; DNA: TGTGCCAGCAGGCTAAAGAACACTGAAGCTTTCTTT; CDR3: CASRLKNTEAFF
size: once; J: TRBJ1-1; D: TRBD1; V: TRBV27; DNA: TGTGCCTCTGGACAGGGCGGCACTGAAGCTTTCTTT; CDR3: CASGQGGTEAFF
size: few; J: TRBJ1-1; D: TRBD1; V: TRBV5-1; DNA: TGCGCCAGCAGCTTGGCCCCGGGACAGGGGAACACTGAAGCTTTCTTT; CDR3: CASSLAPGQGNTEAFF
size: few; J: TRBJ1-1; D: -; V: TRBV6-5; DNA: TGTGCCAGCAGTTACTCGACACTGAACACTGAAGCTTTCTTT; CDR3: CASSYSTLNTEAFF
size: -; J: TRBJ1-1; D: -; V: TRBV25-1; DNA: TGTGCCAGCAGTGAAGGTTGGAACACTGAAGCTTTCTTT; CDR3: CASSEGWNTEAFF
size: once; J: TRBJ1-2; D: TRBD1; V: TRBV5-1; DNA: TGCGCCAGCAGCGGAGGGACAGGTGTCGTTGGCTACACCTTC; CDR3: CASSGGTGVVGYTF
size: once; J: TRBJ2-5; D: TRBD2; V: TRBV14; DNA: TGTGCCAGCAGCCAAGACGGACTAGCGGGGGTTTGGGAGACCCAGTACTTC; CDR3: CASSQDGLAGVWETQYF
size: -; J: TRBJ2-7; D: -; V: TRBV19; DNA: TGTGCCAGTAGTATTGGGCCTTACGAGCAGTACTTC; CDR3: CASSIGPYEQYF
size: -; J: TRBJ2-1; D: TRBD2; V: TRBV4-1; DNA: TGCGCCAGCAGCCAATGGTTGACTAGCGGGACCAATGAGCAGTTCTTC; CDR3: CASSQWLTSGTNEQFF
size: -; J: TRBJ1-1; D: TRBD1; V: TRBV7-2; DNA: TGTGCCAGCAGCCCTTACACAGGGGGCGTTGCTGAAGCTTTCTTT; CDR3: CASSPYTGGVAEAFF